The sequence of this T cell receptor (beta chain) was determined in a study of CD8 T cells in ankylosing spondylitis. Notes on the study in general: Significantly higher representation of disease-linked clones was reported for matched ankylosing spondylitis synovial fluid. The authors found the disease-linked clones to be CD8+ and relatively rare in peripheral blood. About 8 highly homologous variants made up a TCR beta motif, and this motif appeared characteristic of ankylosing spondylitis blood. Certain motif variants had earlier appeared in reactive arthritis synovial fluid and blood.

There are a few counts of this clonotype. As yet, its antigen is unknown. As the method for making TCR beta libraries, quantitative 5'-RACE with molecular barcodes was used. Via MiXCR, TCRdb re-called the 5' RACE reads, giving one row per CDR3 protein. Here the sample spans some 840,000 distinct CDR3 sequences, around 11% being singletons. This CDR3 has 15 residues. Germline trimming cut 5 bases from V and 5 bases from J; bases unmatched to any gene: 8. The rearrangement joins TRBV12-3 or TRBV12-4 to TRBJ1-5; 8 bases are a match to TRBD1. The clonotype was recovered from a male donor with ankylosing spondylitis. Specimen: blood, either unsorted or a sorted T cell fraction (not recorded which). The CDR3 loop is CASSNQGARYQPQHF. Here the CDR3 DNA reads TGTGCCAGCAGTAATCAGGGGGCCCGCTATCAGCCCCAGCATTTT.